This T cell receptor beta chain originates from a study of technical replicates of blood from a handful of donors. Germline V gene sequence: CDR1 SQVTM, CDR2 ANQGSEA. V gave up 0 bases and J gave up 7 bases; unmatched junction bases: 8. The CDR3 has 16 amino acids. Method: immunoSEQ multiplex PCR; TCRdb's copy keeps in-frame clones and lacks some. The sample has about 60,000 clones; more than 70% are singletons. Material: PBMCs. The V call is TRBV29-1, the J call TRBJ2-2; the match to TRBD2 covers 10 bases. The receptor's source is a human donor in good health. Some clones in this sample may be carry-over from other donors' samples. The CDR3 coding sequence is TGCAGCGTTGAAGATCGAAAGGGACTAGCGAACGGGGAGCTGTTTTTT. Its translation is CSVEDRKGLANGELFF.